Listed below are T cell receptor beta chains from one sample, sequenced in a study of cytomegalovirus exposure and HLA in healthy donors. The table came from immunoSEQ multiplex PCR; TCRdb's copy has only in-frame clones and leaves some out. The profile shows about 38,000 clones, 85% to 95% of them singletons. Sequences were obtained from PBMCs. The source is a man aged 18 to 29 in good health and CMV-seronegative. CDR3s include the opening cysteine and the closing phenylalanine or tryptophan. Size is stated for part of the rows, as once, few or many counts, or as a class when the clone is expanded.

clone_size: -
v_call: TRBV5-4
cdr3_length: 15
j_call: TRBJ1-2
cdr3_aa: CASSSPPQAIYGYTF

clone_size: few
v_call: TRBV6-5
cdr3_length: 14
j_call: TRBJ2-1
cdr3_aa: CASSYSGLAGEQFF

clone_size: -
v_call: TRBV27
cdr3_length: 15
j_call: TRBJ2-1
cdr3_aa: CASSAGLAGVHEQFF

clone_size: -
v_call: TRBV6-1
cdr3_length: 15
j_call: TRBJ2-1
cdr3_aa: CASSFGLAEVGEQFF

clone_size: -
v_call: TRBV19
cdr3_length: 14
j_call: TRBJ1-1
cdr3_aa: CASSPIPRSTEAFF

clone_size: -
v_call: TRBV5-6
cdr3_length: 13
j_call: TRBJ1-2
cdr3_aa: CASSLGTAYGYTF

clone_size: once
v_call: TRBV5-4
cdr3_length: 15
j_call: TRBJ1-2
cdr3_aa: CASSWGTGGRGGYTF

clone_size: few
v_call: TRBV30
cdr3_length: 17
j_call: TRBJ2-1
cdr3_aa: CACRGGQGTTRSSEQFF

clone_size: -
v_call: TRBV29-1
cdr3_length: 14
j_call: TRBJ2-3
cdr3_aa: CSVALQRSTDTQYF

clone_size: -
v_call: TRBV2
cdr3_length: 15
j_call: TRBJ1-5
cdr3_aa: CASSMQGASNQPQHF

clone_size: few
v_call: TRBV11-2
cdr3_length: 16
j_call: TRBJ1-4
cdr3_aa: CASSHLRGRTNEKLFF

clone_size: -
v_call: TRBV2
cdr3_length: 15
j_call: TRBJ1-3
cdr3_aa: CASSRGTGNGNTIYF

clone_size: -
v_call: TRBV7-3
cdr3_length: 15
j_call: TRBJ2-3
cdr3_aa: CASSTGLAGDDTQYF

clone_size: -
v_call: TRBV10-1
cdr3_length: 15
j_call: TRBJ2-3
cdr3_aa: CASSGGGESTDTQYF

clone_size: -
v_call: TRBV7-3
cdr3_length: 14
j_call: TRBJ2-3
cdr3_aa: CASSLHSYTDTQYF

clone_size: -
v_call: TRBV29-1
cdr3_length: 12
j_call: TRBJ1-2
cdr3_aa: CSVNRGGDGYTF

clone_size: -
v_call: TRBV11-2
cdr3_length: 13
j_call: TRBJ2-2
cdr3_aa: CASSHTTTGELFF

clone_size: -
v_call: TRBV25-1
cdr3_length: 17
j_call: TRBJ2-5
cdr3_aa: CASSGRLAGGPGETQYF

clone_size: -
v_call: TRBV28
cdr3_length: 16
j_call: TRBJ2-7
cdr3_aa: CASSLFPRTSGHEQYF

clone_size: -
v_call: TRBV7-9
cdr3_length: 15
j_call: TRBJ1-1
cdr3_aa: CASRAGTGIITEAFF

clone_size: -
v_call: TRBV29-1
cdr3_length: 14
j_call: TRBJ1-2
cdr3_aa: CSVLLQGIDYGYTF

clone_size: -
v_call: TRBV11-2
cdr3_length: 14
j_call: TRBJ1-1
cdr3_aa: CASSLGQLGTEAFF

clone_size: -
v_call: TRBV30
cdr3_length: 13
j_call: TRBJ2-5
cdr3_aa: CAWTVAGRGTQYF

clone_size: -
v_call: TRBV6-1
cdr3_length: 14
j_call: TRBJ1-3
cdr3_aa: CASSEVAEGNTIYF

clone_size: -
v_call: TRBV5-4
cdr3_length: 16
j_call: TRBJ2-2
cdr3_aa: CASSPFGGDRPGELFF

clone_size: -
v_call: TRBV15
cdr3_length: 14
j_call: TRBJ2-1
cdr3_aa: CATEAGASYNEQFF

clone_size: -
v_call: TRBV5-1
cdr3_length: 13
j_call: TRBJ1-2
cdr3_aa: CASSTRDRVGYTF

clone_size: -
v_call: TRBV7-9
cdr3_length: 19
j_call: TRBJ2-6
cdr3_aa: CASSLNWDRTVSGANVLTF

clone_size: -
v_call: TRBV19
cdr3_length: 18
j_call: TRBJ2-1
cdr3_aa: CASRGNLAGGNSYNEQFF

clone_size: -
v_call: TRBV9
cdr3_length: 15
j_call: TRBJ2-1
cdr3_aa: CASSVAGRVYNEQFF

clone_size: -
v_call: TRBV14
cdr3_length: 17
j_call: TRBJ2-1
cdr3_aa: CASSQLVGVTTGNEQFF

clone_size: -
v_call: TRBV10-2
cdr3_length: 15
j_call: TRBJ2-3
cdr3_aa: CASRDIPPITDTQYF

clone_size: -
v_call: TRBV30
cdr3_length: 15
j_call: TRBJ2-2
cdr3_aa: CAWKGEGARTGELFF

clone_size: -
v_call: TRBV28
cdr3_length: 16
j_call: TRBJ1-1
cdr3_aa: CASSFRIREGDTEAFF

clone_size: -
v_call: TRBV5-1
cdr3_length: 17
j_call: TRBJ2-5
cdr3_aa: CASSPRLAGGPGETQYF

clone_size: -
v_call: TRBV2
cdr3_length: 13
j_call: TRBJ2-7
cdr3_aa: CASTETPAYEQYF

clone_size: -
v_call: TRBV19
cdr3_length: 13
j_call: TRBJ2-7
cdr3_aa: CASSRGQLYEQYF

clone_size: -
v_call: TRBV9
cdr3_length: 16
j_call: TRBJ2-5
cdr3_aa: CASSVDMGTGPEAQYF

clone_size: once
v_call: TRBV28
cdr3_length: 13
j_call: TRBJ1-2
cdr3_aa: CASSSGTDTSYTF

clone_size: -
v_call: TRBV7-6
cdr3_length: 14
j_call: TRBJ2-5
cdr3_aa: CASSKDRGQETQYF

clone_size: -
v_call: TRBV2
cdr3_length: 12
j_call: TRBJ1-4
cdr3_aa: CASAPQAEKLFF

clone_size: -
v_call: TRBV2
cdr3_length: 11
j_call: TRBJ1-1
cdr3_aa: CASRTFYEAFF

clone_size: -
v_call: TRBV30
cdr3_length: 15
j_call: TRBJ1-2
cdr3_aa: CAWSVGFGGNYGYTF

clone_size: -
v_call: TRBV7-8
cdr3_length: 16
j_call: TRBJ2-2
cdr3_aa: CASSFGLAGNTGELFF

clone_size: -
v_call: TRBV12-5
cdr3_length: 17
j_call: TRBJ1-2
cdr3_aa: CASGLPGQLVSNYGYTF

clone_size: -
v_call: TRBV11-3
cdr3_length: 13
j_call: TRBJ2-3
cdr3_aa: CASSPTVVDTQYF

clone_size: -
v_call: TRBV4-2
cdr3_length: 14
j_call: TRBJ1-5
cdr3_aa: CASSQSGIGQPQHF

clone_size: -
v_call: TRBV30
cdr3_length: 13
j_call: TRBJ2-7
cdr3_aa: CAWATGGTYEQYF

clone_size: -
v_call: TRBV11-2
cdr3_length: 13
j_call: TRBJ2-1
cdr3_aa: CASRVGGYNEQFF

clone_size: once
v_call: TRBV9
cdr3_length: 15
j_call: TRBJ1-6
cdr3_aa: CASSVTGTENSPLHF

clone_size: -
v_call: TRBV5-1
cdr3_length: 11
j_call: TRBJ2-5
cdr3_aa: CASSFSARKYF

clone_size: -
v_call: TRBV30
cdr3_length: 13
j_call: TRBJ2-7
cdr3_aa: CAWSVRRGHEQYF